This T cell receptor (beta chain) was sequenced for a study of blood T cell repertoires in COVID-19. Study context: Whether acute or convalescent, the COVID-19 samples came from the United States, Italy and Spain. The cDNA or gDNA used as material had been derived from T cells, B-cell-depleted T cells, or PBMCs.

Original handling: Amplification with reference gene primers provided the estimates of nucleated cell counts. The data were produced by immunoSEQ multiplex PCR, yet TCRdb's version contains in-frame clones alone and is incomplete. V and J calls and clone size are given by that table; D and trimming were obtained from the DNA. This repertoire shows 150,000 to 200,000 clones, around 85% found once; its top ten account for 0.6% to 1%. CDR3 length: 15 amino acids. Between the trimmed V and J ends, which lost 4 bases and 6 bases, there was a span of 17 bases. Germline CDR1 is SGHKS and CDR2 is YYEKEE (reference sequence).

The sequence was obtained from a woman in her 70s with acute or convalescent COVID-19. Source material: peripheral blood. The chain links TRBV5-5 to TRBJ2-1, with D possibly TRBD2 on 6 matching bases. CDR3 DNA sequence: TGTGCCAGCAGCCAGGTTACGGGAGTCCGCAATGAGCAGTTCTTC. It yields the protein CASSQVTGVRNEQFF.